The next 28 T cell receptor beta chains were all read from a single sample in a study of CD8 T cells in Susac syndrome. The RNA input was about 0.5 to 1 ug, and it was reverse transcribed with random hexamers. TCRdb re-derived calls from the immunoSEQ multiplex PCR reads in MiXCR, one entry per CDR3 protein. This table has about 200,000 distinct CDR3 sequences, 85% to 95% appearing once. Material for sequencing was CD4+ T cells from PBMCs. These receptors all stem from a human donor in good health.

The chain carries TRBV7-9 and TRBJ2-7; TRBD2 aligns across 10 bases. Trimming at V came to 2 bases and at J to 6 bases, leaving 4 bases not matched to a gene. CDR3 length: 14 amino acids. Per the germline V gene, CDR1 is SEHNR and CDR2 is FQNEAQ (reference sequence). The CDR3 loop reads CASSLLAGVGEQYV. The CDR3 coding sequence is TGTGCCAGCAGCTTACTAGCGGGAGTCGGCGAGCAGTACGTC.

This clonotype turned up a few times. This chain connects TRBV12-5 to TRBJ1-5, with D hard to call. V shed 4 bases and J shed 4 bases, with 2 bases lying between them. The CDR3 consists of 11 residues. In germline, CDR1 is LGHNT, CDR2 FRNRAP. CDR3 DNA: TGTGCTAGTGGTTCTAATCAGCCCCAGCATTTT. It yields the protein CASGSNQPQHF.

CDR3 in amino acids: CATNLYGSKNIQYF. Written as DNA, the CDR3 is TGTGCCACCAATCTTTATGGGAGCAAAAACATTCAGTACTTC. J is TRBJ2-4 and V is TRBV28; TRBD2 might be the D (5 bases). Germline CDR1 is MDHEN and CDR2 is SYDVKM. V gave up 10 bases and J gave up 3 bases, with 16 bases separating them. The CDR3 consists of 14 residues.

The gene calls are TRBV20-1 and TRBJ2-3; D not certain. V was shortened by 4 bases and J by 0 bases, with 11 bases between the two germline ends. This CDR3 contains 14 residues. Germline V gene data show CDR1 as DFQATT and CDR2 as SNEGSKA (reference sequence). DNA of the CDR3: TGCAGTGCTAAAACCCGTGCTAGCACAGATACGCAGTATTTT. Amino acids: CSAKTRASTDTQYF.

V gene TRBV29-1 combines with J gene TRBJ2-1, with 12 bases aligning to TRBD1. The CDR3 has 13 residues. Germline CDR1 SQVTM, CDR2 ANQGSEA. V was pared by 4 bases and J by 6 bases, with 1 base of the junction left unmatched. In DNA form, the CDR3 reads TGCAGCGTTGGGGACAGGGGGCTCAATGAGCAGTTCTTC. Protein sequence: CSVGDRGLNEQFF.

About this clonotype: A read error may account for a junction end that differs from germline. This chain links TRBV5-6 with TRBJ2-7; TRBD1 aligns across 8 bases. The CDR3 runs to 14 residues. Germline CDR1 reads SGHDT; CDR2 reads YYEEEE. CDR3 in amino acids: CASTTGTGSHEQYF. In DNA, the CDR3 is TGTGCCAGCACCACCGGGACAGGCTCCCACGAGCAGTACTTC.

This rearrangement joins TRBV12-3 or TRBV12-4 to TRBJ1-2; a weak D match, TRBD1 (5 bases). CDR3 length: 14 residues. The V and J ends lost 6 bases and 4 bases respectively, with 15 bases between them. The CDR3 region has the DNA TGTGCCAGCAGACAGGACAACTTGGGCTATGGCTACACCTTC. Its translation: CASRQDNLGYGYTF.

CDR3 sequence (DNA): TGTGCCAGCAGCGATACTCTAGGCGCGAGGGTCGCCATTCAGTACTTC. Protein: CASSDTLGARVAIQYF. The chain is built from TRBV3-1 and TRBJ2-4; maybe TRBD2 (5 bases). Germline CDR1 LGHDT, CDR2 YNNKEL (reference sequence). V was cut by 5 bases and J by 9 bases, with 23 bases left in between. CDR3 length equals 16 residues.

A word on this clonotype: Because the CDR3's place on the DNA is in doubt, the DNA is left out and the CDR3 is given as listed by TCRdb. This rearrangement joins TRBV2 to TRBJ1-2; the table's D call, TRBD1, has no DNA check behind it. Germline-derived CDR1 and CDR2 are SNHLY and FYNNEI. The length of the CDR3 is 12 amino acids, counting both ends. The CDR3: CASSPFGQGYTF.

The chain uses TRBV4-3 and TRBJ2-1; 7 bases are shared with TRBD2. Germline CDR1 is LGHNA and CDR2 is YSLEER. V was clipped by 3 bases and J by 7 bases; unmatched bases: 12. The CDR3 length is 16 residues. The DNA for the CDR3 is TGCGCCAGCAGCCACGGCGCTGGGCGGGGGAGAAATGAGCAGTTCTTC. Protein: CASSHGAGRGRNEQFF.

The genes are TRBV5-1 and TRBJ2-1; 9 nucleotides line up with TRBD2. Germline CDR1 SGHRS, CDR2 YFSETQ. After removal of 0 bases from V and 8 bases from J, the junction contained 6 bases not matched to a gene. The CDR3 loop spans 15 amino acids. CDR3 in amino acids: CASSLELAGLDEQFF. DNA of the CDR3: TGCGCCAGCAGCTTGGAACTAGCGGGTCTCGATGAGCAGTTCTTC.

The gene calls are TRBV18 and TRBJ2-5; TRBD1 matches at 8 bases. Germline assignment: CDR1 KGHSH and CDR2 LQKENI. The CDR3 consists of 15 residues. Trimming at V came to 4 bases and at J to 5 bases, leaving 9 bases not matched to a gene. The CDR3 DNA reads TGTGCCAGCTCACTCGGGACAGGCGTTCAGGAGACCCAGTACTTC. Translation gives CASSLGTGVQETQYF.

V gene TRBV4-1 combines with J gene TRBJ2-3; TRBD1 matches 8 bases. Germline V gene sequence: CDR1 MGHRA, CDR2 YSYEKL. Trimming at V came to 0 bases and at J to 0 bases, leaving 2 bases not matched to a gene. The CDR3 is 16 amino acids. The CDR3 loop reads CASSQENRGSTDTQYF. In nucleotides, the CDR3 is TGCGCCAGCAGCCAAGAGAACAGGGGGAGCACAGATACGCAGTATTTT.

CDR3 loop: CASSSSFGQGGYGYTF. CDR3 in DNA: TGTGCCAGCAGCTCTTCCTTCGGACAGGGAGGCTATGGCTACACCTTC. This chain uses TRBV27 with TRBJ1-2; TRBD1 matches at 8 bases. With V trimmed by 6 bases and J by 4 bases, 13 bases remained unmatched. Germline CDR1 MNHEY, CDR2 SMNVEV (reference sequence). The CDR3 loop spans 16 amino acids.

This clonotype was seen just once. The J gene is TRBJ2-7, the V gene TRBV11-2; 9 bases line up with TRBD1. This CDR3 contains 17 residues. Trimming took 0 bases from V and 2 from J; bases not matched to a gene: 8. CDR1 is SGHAT and CDR2 is FQNNGV in the germline V gene. The CDR3, as DNA: TGTGCCAGCAGCTTAGATCGGTGGGACAGGGTGCCCTACGAGCAGTACTTC. Protein sequence: CASSLDRWDRVPYEQYF.

The chain is built from TRBV15 and TRBJ2-3; D is unresolved. Trimming stripped 0 bases from V and 2 bases from J, with 9 bases between. This CDR3 has 15 residues. Germline V gene data show CDR1 as LNHNV and CDR2 as YYDKDF (reference sequence). The DNA of the CDR3 is TGTGCCACCAGCAGAGAAAGAGGATTCACAGATACGCAGTATTTT. Translated, it gives CATSRERGFTDTQYF.

The chain uses TRBV28 and TRBJ2-7; tentative D call: TRBD1 (6 bases). Trimming removed 6 bases at V and 2 bases at J, with 20 bases between. Per the germline V gene, CDR1 is MDHEN and CDR2 is SYDVKM. The CDR3 runs to 16 residues. Written as DNA, the CDR3 is TGTGCCAGCAGCCTTAACCTGGACAGACCCACCTACGAGCAGTACGTC. This codes for CASSLNLDRPTYEQYV.

V usage is TRBV7-2 and J usage is TRBJ1-2; TRBD1 might be the D (6 bases). The CDR3 length is 14 residues. Deletions cut 5 bases from V and 4 bases from J, with 14 bases between. CDR1 is SGHTA and CDR2 is FQGNSA in the germline V gene. CDR3 DNA sequence: TGTGCCAGCAGCGAGCGGACAGAGAGCTATGGCTACACCTTC. Translating it yields CASSERTESYGYTF.

The chain employs TRBV30 and TRBJ1-1; maybe TRBD1 (5 bases). V gave up 5 bases and J gave up 5 bases, with 18 bases separating them. Germline V lookup: CDR1 GTSNPN, CDR2 SVGIG (reference sequence). The CDR3 is made up of 14 amino acids. CDR3 region: CAWGARTGTTEAFF. CDR3 nucleotides: TGTGCCTGGGGGGCTCGGACGGGAACAACTGAAGCTTTCTTT.

J is TRBJ2-7 and V is TRBV9, with TRBD1 matching over 9 bases. V shed 3 bases and J 2 bases; nucleotides not matched to a gene: 3. The germline V gene has CDR1 SGDLS and CDR2 YYNGEE. This CDR3 has 14 amino acids. CDR3 region: CASSDGTGTYEQYF. CDR3 sequence (DNA): TGTGCCAGCAGCGACGGGACAGGGACCTACGAGCAGTACTTC.

The CDR3, as DNA: TGCGCCAGCACCCAGGGAGGAGGGGTTTACAATGAGCAGTTCTTC. Encoded protein: CASTQGGGVYNEQFF. The J gene is TRBJ2-1, the V gene TRBV5-1; the D gene is possibly TRBD2 (6 bases). CDR3 size: 15 residues. From germline, CDR1 is SGHRS and CDR2 YFSETQ. V lost 6 bases and J 4 bases, leaving 17 bases between the germline ends.

Written as DNA, the CDR3 is TGTGCCAGCAGTGACGAAAGGTGGTCGAACACCGGGGAGCTGTTTTTT. Translation: CASSDERWSNTGELFF. V gene TRBV6-4 combines with J gene TRBJ2-2, with D uncertain. The V gene lost 2 bases and the J gene lost 0 bases, with 10 bases spanning the gap. The CDR3 length is 16 residues. Germline V gene sequence: CDR1 MRHNA, CDR2 SNTAGT.

The gene calls are TRBV30 and TRBJ1-2, with 7 bases lining up with TRBD1. V lost 0 bases, J lost 7 bases, and 11 bases stayed unmatched. There are 15 residues in the CDR3. Germline values: CDR1 GTSNPN, CDR2 SVGIG (reference sequence). The CDR3 DNA reads as TGTGCCTGGAGTGTAAAGGCCAGGGGGGACGGTGGCTACACCTTC. It codes for CAWSVKARGDGGYTF. Complete variable domain (other parts from reference TRBV30 and TRBJ1-2): SQTIHQWPATLVQPVGSPLSLECTVEGTSNPNLYWYRQAAGRGLQLLFYSVGIGQISSEVPQNLSASRPQDRQFILSSKKLLLSDSGFYLCAWSVKARGDGGYTFGSGTRLTVV.

The rearrangement uses TRBV20-1 and TRBJ2-1, with D perhaps matching TRBD2 (5 bases). The CDR3 is 16 amino acids. V was clipped by 0 bases and J by 2 bases, with 14 bases between them. The germline V gene has CDR1 DFQATT and CDR2 SNEGSKA (reference sequence). The CDR3 is CSARDLGANPYNEQFF. The CDR3 region has the DNA TGCAGTGCTAGAGATCTGGGAGCGAATCCCTACAATGAGCAGTTCTTC.

The gene calls are TRBV3-1 and TRBJ1-1, with a possible D match to TRBD1 (6 bases). With 0 bases removed from V and 5 bases from J, the gap between germline ends came to 13 bases. Germline V gene sequence: CDR1 LGHDT, CDR2 YNNKEL (reference sequence). The CDR3 covers 15 residues. DNA of the CDR3: TGTGCCAGCAGCCAAGACGCCATCGGACAGACTGAAGCTTTCTTT. This sequence encodes CASSQDAIGQTEAFF.

This chain links TRBV20-1 with TRBJ2-7, with a weak D call TRBD2 (6 bases). The V gene's germline CDR1 is DFQATT and CDR2 SNEGSKA (reference sequence). The CDR3 extends over 13 amino acids. Between the trimmed V and J ends, which lost 4 bases and 1 base, there was a span of 11 bases. The CDR3 protein is CSAKTGVSYEQYV. CDR3 bases: TGCAGTGCTAAAACGGGGGTGTCCTACGAGCAGTACGTC.

The chain carries TRBV7-9 and TRBJ2-3; D not resolved. This CDR3 comprises 14 residues. V lost 6 bases and J lost 0, with 10 bases in between. Germline CDR1 reads SEHNR; CDR2 reads FQNEAQ (reference sequence). CDR3 nucleotide sequence: TGTGCCAGCAGTGTTGCAGCCAGCACAGATACGCAGTATTTT. Its translation is CASSVAASTDTQYF.

The chain uses TRBV5-1 and TRBJ1-6; D remains unclear. The CDR3 totals 12 residues. Between the trimmed V and J ends, which lost 3 bases and 7 bases, there was a span of 5 bases. Looked up from germline, CDR1 is SGHRS and CDR2 is YFSETQ. This CDR3 is CASSSQNSPLHF. The CDR3 DNA reads as TGCGCCAGCAGCTCTCAGAATTCACCCCTCCACTTT.